Given below is one T cell receptor (beta chain) in context. The data were taken from a study of blood T cell repertoires in COVID-19. Repertoires were generated with immunoSEQ multiplex PCR, while TCRdb's copy carries only in-frame clones and drops some. The table records 190,000 or so clones, more than 70% of them present only once. The V segment lost 4 bases and the J segment 14 bases; nucleotides outside the gene matches: 8. The length of the CDR3 is 14 residues. Germline V gene lookup returns CDR1 SGHRS and CDR2 YFSETQ. This clonotype was obtained from a man between 50 and 59 years old with active or convalescent COVID-19. The V call is TRBV5-1, the J call TRBJ2-1; 14 bases are shared with TRBD2. The sample comprised peripheral blood. The CDR3 sequence: CASSPGTSGSGKFF. DNA for the CDR3: TGCGCCAGCAGCCCCGGGACTAGCGGGAGCGGGAAGTTCTTC.